These T cell receptor beta chains were read from a single sample in a study of T cell responses to AZD1222 COVID-19 vaccine. TCRdb's table, derived via immunoSEQ multiplex PCR, lists solely in-frame clones and lacks some. This sample yields about 120,000 clones, of which about 86% are seen a single time; 9% to 15% belongs to the top ten. The sample in question was peripheral blood, obtained on day 0 of AZD1222 vaccination. Every receptor here comes from an adult in good health. The CDR3 runs from the conserved cysteine through the conserved F or W. Fields, in order: J gene, V gene, D gene, CDR3 protein. D genes are given only for firm matches.

>TRBJ2-1|TRBV5-1|TRBD2
CASKSGLAGASSLNEQFF
>TRBJ2-7|TRBV6-5|.
CASSKRSDYEQYF
>TRBJ1-4|TRBV28|.
CASSLSLGREKLFF
>TRBJ2-1|TRBV25-1|.
CASRETVFNEQFF
>TRBJ2-3|TRBV30|.
CAWRPSTDTQYF
>TRBJ2-7|TRBV7-9|.
CASNLAFIDEQYF
>TRBJ2-6|TRBV30|.
CACSFSGANVLTF
>TRBJ2-3|TRBV6-1|TRBD1
CASSAITGGVGADTQYF
>TRBJ1-2|TRBV3-1/TRBV3-2|.
CASSPTPGPDDVYGYTF
>TRBJ2-7|TRBV11-1|TRBD2
CASSPRLAGGSYEQYF
>TRBJ2-7|TRBV6-2/TRBV6-3|.
CASSYPRTAGNSYEQYF
>TRBJ2-5|TRBV28|TRBD2
CASSSSGIFETQYF
>TRBJ1-3|TRBV5-6|.
CASSHTYSGNTIYF
>TRBJ2-7|TRBV11-2|TRBD1
CASSNRDRRIYEQYF
>TRBJ2-1|TRBV7-8|.
CASSLVGSYNEQFF
>TRBJ1-5|TRBV6-5|.
CASKENLISNQPQHF
>TRBJ2-5|TRBV5-1|.
CASSFSETQYF
>TRBJ2-7|TRBV4-1|.
CASSPGPKDYEQYF
>TRBJ1-1|TRBV9|.
CASSVAARGSEAFF
>TRBJ2-3|TRBV5-1|TRBD1
CASSLTAGGPDTQYF
>TRBJ1-1|TRBV5-1|.
CASSSSGRGGTEAFF
>TRBJ1-2|TRBV6-5|TRBD1
CASSRTGSNYGYTF
>TRBJ1-6|TRBV7-8|TRBD1
CASSFRQGAMGNSPLHF
>TRBJ1-2|TRBV27|.
CASRRLFRGDYGYTF
>TRBJ2-5|TRBV7-9|.
CASSSIAETQYF
>TRBJ1-5|TRBV28|TRBD1
CASSRTGALYQPQHF
>TRBJ1-1|TRBV7-2|TRBD1
CASSLLGQGLTEAFF
>TRBJ2-1|TRBV4-3|TRBD2
CASSQSGGLAGGDEQFF
>TRBJ1-5|TRBV19|.
CASSMQRGNQPQHF
>TRBJ1-1|TRBV28|.
CASGEINTEAFF
>TRBJ1-6|TRBV7-9|.
CASSSGVLRSYNSPLHF
>TRBJ2-7|TRBV14|.
CASSQDLGGIYEQYF